The next 22 T cell receptor beta chains were all read from a single sample in a study of blood T cell repertoires in COVID-19. Some clones are missing from TCRdb's copy, which holds only in-frame ones; the method was immunoSEQ multiplex PCR. This table holds 70,000 to 95,000 clones, roughly nine tenths found once. Sequenced sample: peripheral blood. The source of these receptors is a man aged 45 to 65 with COVID-19, enrolled during active disease.

The chain joins TRBV30 to TRBJ2-7; D is undetermined. The germline V and J ends were trimmed by 4 bases and 2 bases, with 6 bases remaining between them. Germline CDR1 and CDR2: GTSNPN and SVGIG (reference sequence). The CDR3 extends over 11 amino acids. The CDR3 nucleotides read TGTGCCTGGACTACCGCCTACGAGCAGTACTTC. Translated, it gives CAWTTAYEQYF. The full variable domain, its missing parts supplied by reference TRBV30 and TRBJ2-7, is SQTIHQWPATLVQPVGSPLSLECTVEGTSNPNLYWYRQAAGRGLQLLFYSVGIGQISSEVPQNLSASRPQDRQFILSSKKLLLSDSGFYLCAWTTAYEQYFGPGTRLTVT.

This rearrangement joins TRBV7-9 to TRBJ1-1; D perhaps matches TRBD1 (5 bases). The CDR3 length is 14 residues. V was cut by 6 bases and J by 3 bases, with 14 bases left in between. Germline lookup yields CDR1 SEHNR and CDR2 FQNEAQ (reference sequence). CDR3 nucleotides: TGTGCCAGCAGTCCCGGTCGGGGGTACACTGAAGCTTTCTTT. Amino acids: CASSPGRGYTEAFF. The full variable domain, in which reference TRBV7-9 and TRBJ1-1 provide the parts outside the CDR3, is DTGVSQNPRHKITKRGQNVTFRCDPISEHNRLYWYRQTLGQGPEFLTYFQNEAQLEKSRLLSDRFSAERPKGSFSTLEIQRTEQGDSAMYLCASSPGRGYTEAFFGQGTRLTVV.

This chain links TRBV13 with TRBJ1-2; D gene uncertain. Trimming removed 0 bases from V and 2 bases from J, with 16 bases in between. This CDR3 is 17 amino acids long. Germline V gene data show CDR1 as PRHDT and CDR2 as FYEKMQ (reference sequence). CDR3: CASSLGREGRRNYGYTF. CDR3 nucleotides: TGTGCCAGCAGCTTAGGCCGCGAAGGGAGGAGAAACTATGGCTACACCTTC.

The chain has TRBV11-2 and TRBJ2-5, with 13 bases aligning to TRBD2. The CDR3 runs 16 residues. The germline V gene encodes CDR1 SGHAT and CDR2 FQNNGV. Trimming removed 6 bases from V and 4 bases from J; junction bases left unmatched: 8. CDR3 region: CASRLAGGQVGETQYF. For the CDR3, the DNA is TGTGCCAGCAGACTAGCGGGGGGGCAAGTTGGAGAGACCCAGTACTTC.

The rearrangement uses TRBV7-2 and TRBJ2-7, with a weak D call TRBD1 (5 bases). This CDR3 contains 14 residues. CDR1 is SGHTA, CDR2 FQGNSA, per germline. Trimming cost V 5 bases and J 4 bases, with 15 bases left between them. The DNA for the CDR3 is TGTGCCAGCAGCCTACATCAGGGTCCGTACGAGCAGTACTTC. Its protein product is CASSLHQGPYEQYF.

V gene TRBV19 combines with J gene TRBJ2-1, with 7 bases matching TRBD2. The CDR3 is 14 amino acids. Germline V lookup: CDR1 LNHDA, CDR2 SQIVND (reference sequence). V shed 6 bases and J 6 bases; nucleotides not matched to a gene: 8. In nucleotides, the CDR3 is TGTGCCAGTAGGATGCCGGGACTACTCAATGAGCAGTTCTTC. Protein sequence: CASRMPGLLNEQFF.

This chain connects TRBV24-1 to TRBJ1-1; D is unresolved. CDR1 is KGHDR and CDR2 is SFDVKD in the germline V gene. The CDR3 has 12 amino acids. V gave up 5 bases and J gave up 8 bases, with 11 bases separating them. CDR3 DNA sequence: TGTGCCACCAGTGGTCCCTATGCCGAAGCTTTCTTT. Translating gives CATSGPYAEAFF.

This rearrangement joins TRBV3-1 (or the pseudogene TRBV3-2) to TRBJ1-2; D possibly corresponds to TRBD1 (5 bases). V was trimmed by 0 bases and J by 8 bases, leaving 16 bases between them. The germline gives CDR1 LGHDT, CDR2 YNNKEL (reference sequence). The CDR3 is 15 amino acids. CDR3 sequence: CASSQESGRVGGYTF. The CDR3 nucleotides are TGTGCCAGCAGCCAAGAGTCGGGCAGGGTGGGCGGCTACACCTTC.

The genes are TRBV29-1 and TRBJ1-2; 8 bases match TRBD1. The CDR3 consists of 12 residues. Germline values: CDR1 SQVTM, CDR2 ANQGSEA. The trim removed 7 bases at V and 13 bases at J, leaving 14 bases unmatched. CDR3 sequence: CSGGTGLGSSTF. CDR3 in DNA: TGCAGCGGGGGGACAGGTCTGGGGTCATCCACCTTC.

The rearrangement uses TRBV6-1 and TRBJ2-7; no clear D gene. This CDR3 has 15 residues. Germline CDR1 is MNHNS and CDR2 is SASEGT. Trimming took off 0 bases at V and 1 base at J, with 10 bases between the two ends. This chain's CDR3 is CASSEASFFSYEQYF. The CDR3 DNA is TGTGCCAGCAGTGAAGCCTCCTTTTTTTCCTACGAGCAGTACTTC.

The rearrangement uses TRBV9 and TRBJ2-1; perhaps TRBD2 as D (7 bases). The V gene lost 3 bases and the J gene lost 3 bases, with 13 bases spanning the gap. Germline V gene data show CDR1 as SGDLS and CDR2 as YYNGEE. The CDR3 has 15 residues. Here the CDR3 reads CASSARGGLYNEQFF. Here the CDR3 DNA reads TGTGCCAGCAGCGCAAGGGGGGGCCTCTACAATGAGCAGTTCTTC.

This rearrangement joins TRBV2 to TRBJ1-5; maybe TRBD1 (6 bases). The CDR3 is made up of 15 amino acids. Germline-derived CDR1 and CDR2 are SNHLY and FYNNEI. Between the trimmed V and J ends, which lost 6 bases and 1 base, there was a span of 13 bases. CDR3 amino acids: CASREDRASNQPQHF. In DNA form, the CDR3 reads TGTGCCAGCAGAGAGGACAGAGCCAGCAATCAGCCCCAGCATTTT.

This clone showed up just a few times. V is TRBV6-4 and J is TRBJ1-2; possible D gene TRBD1, 6 bases. Germline loops: CDR1 MRHNA, CDR2 SNTAGT. Trimming left V 7 bases short and J 1 base short, with 19 bases between. The CDR3 covers 16 residues. The CDR3 DNA reads TGTGCCAGCATTAACAACCAGGGGCCGTATAACTATGGCTACACCTTC. Translating gives CASINNQGPYNYGYTF.

The chain links TRBV5-4 to TRBJ1-6, with TRBD1 identical over 7 bases. Looked up from germline, CDR1 is SGHNT and CDR2 is YYREEE (reference sequence). The CDR3 sequence is 14 residues long. The V gene end was trimmed by 4 bases and the J gene end by 6 bases; junction bases not matched to a gene: 4. DNA of the CDR3: TGTGCCAGCAGCGATTGGGACAGTAATTCACCCCTCCACTTT. As protein: CASSDWDSNSPLHF.

V gene TRBV20-1 combines with J gene TRBJ2-5, with D possibly being TRBD2 (6 bases). This CDR3 is built from 12 residues. Germline V gives CDR1 DFQATT, CDR2 SNEGSKA (reference sequence). The V end was cut by 3 bases, the J end by 6 bases, with 11 bases between. DNA for the CDR3: TGCAGTGCTAGTCCGGGGAGGAAGACCCAGTACTTC. This encodes CSASPGRKTQYF.

In nucleotides, the CDR3 is TGCGCCAGCAGCCCGGCCAGCGGGGGTTTTAACACCGGGGAGCTGTTTTTT. Translation: CASSPASGGFNTGELFF. The chain employs TRBV5-1 and TRBJ2-2; 8 nucleotides align to TRBD2. V gave up 4 bases and J gave up 2 bases; unmatched junction bases: 10. The CDR3 consists of 17 residues. Germline values: CDR1 SGHRS, CDR2 YFSETQ.

The chain couples TRBV6-5 to TRBJ2-7, with 7 bases that match TRBD1. This CDR3 region has 13 residues. Germline V gene lookup returns CDR1 MNHEY and CDR2 SVGAGI. V was pared by 5 bases and J by 3 bases, with 4 bases of the junction left unmatched. CDR3 region: CASSPRDSYEQYF. The CDR3, as DNA: TGTGCCAGCAGTCCCCGGGACAGCTACGAGCAGTACTTC.

The chain recombines TRBV11-3 with TRBJ2-1, with a possible D match to TRBD2 (6 bases). Germline lookup yields CDR1 SGHNT and CDR2 YENEEA. The CDR3 runs 15 residues. The germline V and J ends were trimmed by 0 bases and 5 bases, with 11 bases remaining between them. The CDR3 coding sequence is TGTGCCAGCAGCTTAGAGGGGGACTCTAACAATGAGCAGTTCTTC. Protein product: CASSLEGDSNNEQFF. Full variable domain (missing parts from reference TRBV11-3 and TRBJ2-1): EAGVVQSPRYKIIEKKQPVAFWCNPISGHNTLYWYLQNLGQGPELLIRYENEEAVDDSQLPKDRFSAERLKGVDSTLKIQPAELGDSAVYLCASSLEGDSNNEQFFGPGTRLTVL.

The rearrangement uses TRBV6-6 and TRBJ1-3, with 9 bases lining up with TRBD1. The CDR3 is 14 residues long. Germline V gives CDR1 MNHNY, CDR2 SVGAGI (reference sequence). V was pared by 6 bases and J by 1 base, with 1 base of the junction left unmatched. In DNA, the CDR3 is TGTGCCAGCAGCGGGACAGGGTCTGGAAACACCATATATTTT. This sequence encodes CASSGTGSGNTIYF.

This chain links TRBV5-1 with TRBJ2-7, with D maybe TRBD1 (6 bases). The CDR3 extends over 15 amino acids. V was shortened by 0 bases and J by 2 bases, with 12 bases between the two germline ends. Germline values: CDR1 SGHRS, CDR2 YFSETQ. CDR3 loop: CASSLGGTLAYEQYF. The CDR3 region has the DNA TGCGCCAGCAGCTTGGGAGGGACACTTGCCTACGAGCAGTACTTC.

The rearrangement links TRBV2 to TRBJ1-5; the D is unclear. CDR1 and CDR2 from the germline V gene are SNHLY and FYNNEI. Trimming shortened V by 2 bases and J by 0 bases, and 11 bases separated the two germline ends. The CDR3 extends over 16 amino acids. The CDR3 bases are TGTGCCAGCAGTGAACTTTGGCAAACTAGCAATCAGCCCCAGCATTTT. Protein: CASSELWQTSNQPQHF.

The sample holds one count of this clone. The V call is TRBV28, the J call TRBJ1-5; 9 bases are a match to TRBD1. The CDR3 is 13 amino acids. Trimming removed 4 bases from V and 7 bases from J; junction bases left unmatched: 2. CDR1 MDHEN and CDR2 SYDVKM come from the germline V gene. DNA for the CDR3: TGTGCCAGCAGTTATACAGGGGGCCAGCCCCAGCATTTT. This codes for CASSYTGGQPQHF.